This T cell receptor beta chain was retrieved from a study of blood T cell repertoires in COVID-19. The CDR3 runs to 15 residues. Per germline, CDR1 LGHDT and CDR2 YNNKEL (reference sequence). The V segment lost 3 bases and the J segment 4 bases; nucleotides outside the gene matches: 5. The assay was immunoSEQ multiplex PCR, and TCRdb's table has in-frame clones only and misses some. The sample has over 90,000 clones, 91% seen once. The clonotype originates from a young man with acute or convalescent COVID-19. Source material: peripheral blood. This chain uses TRBV3-1 (or the pseudogene TRBV3-2) with TRBJ1-2; 10 bases are a match to TRBD1. The CDR3 here is CASSHAGQGSYGYTF. The CDR3 region has the DNA TGTGCCAGCAGCCATGCGGGACAGGGGTCCTATGGCTACACCTTC.